These T cell receptor beta chains were read from a single sample in a study of blood T cell repertoires in COVID-19. Sequencing was performed with immunoSEQ multiplex PCR; in TCRdb, only in-frame clones are kept and a portion is missing. This table holds 65,000 to 80,000 clones, roughly 88% found once. The sequencing input was peripheral blood. These receptors were taken from a man in his forties or fifties with active COVID-19. Each CDR3 is given with its conserved first and last residue. A D gene is named only where the DNA matches it firmly.

V gene	J gene	D gene	CDR3 protein	CDR3 DNA
TRBV2	TRBJ1-2	NA	CASSESLPNYGYTF	TGTGCCAGCAGTGAATCCCTTCCCAACTATGGCTACACCTTC
TRBV5-1	TRBJ2-7	TRBD1	CASSLDRELYEQYF	TGCGCCAGCAGCCTGGACAGGGAACTCTACGAGCAGTACTTC
TRBV6-2/TRBV6-3	TRBJ1-5	TRBD1	CASSYTTGVSQPQHF	TGTGCCAGCAGTTACACTACAGGGGTAAGTCAGCCCCAGCATTTT
TRBV12-3/TRBV12-4	TRBJ1-1	TRBD1	CASSLGQRTEAFF	TGTGCCAGCAGTTTGGGACAGAGGACTGAAGCTTTCTTT
TRBV2	TRBJ2-5	TRBD2	CASTGTSGGAVKTQYF	TGTGCCAGCACCGGGACTAGCGGGGGGGCCGTAAAGACCCAGTACTTC
TRBV4-2	TRBJ2-1	NA	CASSQETAAAYNEQFF	TGTGCCAGCAGCCAAGAAACCGCGGCGGCGTACAATGAGCAGTTCTTC
TRBV7-9	TRBJ2-2	NA	CASSLPLTGELFF	TGTGCCAGCAGCTTACCTCTCACCGGGGAGCTGTTTTTT
TRBV4-2	TRBJ2-1	TRBD2	CASSPTSGISYNEQFF	TGTGCCAGCAGCCCGACTAGCGGGATCTCCTACAATGAGCAGTTCTTC
TRBV4-1	TRBJ2-1	TRBD2	CASSQDLAGASPLFF	TGCGCCAGCAGCCAAGACCTAGCGGGGGCCTCTCCTTTGTTCTTC
TRBV19	TRBJ1-6	TRBD1	CASSTQRTGGNSPLHF	TGTGCCAGTAGTACCCAAAGGACAGGGGGTAATTCACCCCTCCACTTT
TRBV2	TRBJ1-2	NA	CASSEEDQGYYGYTF	TGTGCCAGCAGTGAAGAGGACCAGGGGTACTATGGCTACACCTTC
TRBV10-3	TRBJ2-1	TRBD2	CAISELAGDFNEQFF	TGTGCCATCAGTGAACTAGCGGGAGACTTCAATGAGCAGTTCTTC
TRBV4-1	TRBJ2-7	NA	CASSQDLSRLDVDEQYF	TGCGCCAGCAGCCAAGATCTTTCCAGACTAGATGTCGACGAGCAGTACTTC
TRBV28	TRBJ1-1	NA	CASSLLNTEAFF	TGTGCCAGCAGTTTGCTAAACACTGAAGCTTTCTTT
TRBV2	TRBJ1-5	NA	CASSGGGGNQPQHF	TGTGCCAGCAGTGGCGGGGGCGGCAATCAGCCCCAGCATTTT